This T cell receptor (beta chain) was observed in a study of CXCR3-negative and CXCR3-positive naive CD8 T cells. Overall study context: A total of 130 million or so TRB reads was generated, with about 1.5 +/- 0.3 million per library.

Germline lookup yields CDR1 SQVTM and CDR2 ANQGSEA. This CDR3 comprises 14 residues. As to this clonotype: What it binds is unknown.

Phenotypically, naive CD8+ T cells corresponded to CD45RO-CCR7+CD27+CD95-. Whole-study results and caveats: Naive CXCR3-negative and CXCR3-positive cells had similar TRBV-TRBJ usage; memory differed.

TRB cDNA was prepared as libraries by UMI-labeled 5' RACE. TCRdb reanalyzed the 5' RACE reads, giving one entry per CDR3 protein sequence and no DNA. The listing records some 67,000 distinct CDR3 sequences. The sequence came from a human donor in good health. Some clones in this sample may be carry-over from other donors' samples. The sequencing sample was made of naive CXCR3- CD8+ T cells from blood. Subset given: CD45RO-CCR7+CD27+CD95- naive CD8+ T cells lacking CXCR3 (TNR3-). The V call is TRBV29-1, the J call TRBJ1-1. CDR3 in amino acids: CSIAGTAVGTEAFF.